Sequencing of this T cell receptor (beta chain) was carried out in a study of cytomegalovirus exposure and HLA in healthy donors. Overall study: Earlier, 95 million to 140 million unique TCR beta sequences were recovered from about 200 million T cells by an analysis. Findings and limits, study-wide: Among TCR beta chains of equal frequency, HLA-associated ones were more clonally expanded in a later analysis. Prior analysis indicated that the majority of TCR beta V segments exhibited productivity approximately 87% or approximately 30% of the time. Most TCR sequences showed up rarely, but some public TCRs showed up in many donors.

Points on this clone: What it binds is not known.

60 Vbeta and 13 Jbeta primers were used in PCR. The data were produced by immunoSEQ multiplex PCR, yet TCRdb's version contains in-frame clones alone and is incomplete. Counted here are some 150,000 clones, 76% occurring once; the ten biggest clones make up about 0.8%. Germline V CDR1 and CDR2: MNHEY, SVGAGI. J gave up 4 bases and V 10 bases, and 13 bases lay outside the gene matches. The CDR3 covers 15 residues. Sequencing input: PBMCs. This chain joins TRBV6-5 and TRBJ1-5, with 7 bases lining up with TRBD1. This clonotype was obtained from a female donor in good health and CMV-seronegative. CDR3 sequence (DNA): TGTGCCACGCAGCGTTTCAGGGGGTCGAATCAGCCCCAGCATTTT. This translates into CATQRFRGSNQPQHF.